This T cell receptor (beta chain) originates from a study of cytotoxic CD8 clonotypes in ibrutinib-treated CLL. This table comes from immunoSEQ multiplex PCR, and its TCRdb copy is limited to in-frame clones, with some not included. This table holds roughly 300,000 clones, about 72% found once. The V gene's germline CDR1 is MGHRA and CDR2 YSYEKL. Trimming stripped 4 bases from V and 0 bases from J, with 12 bases between. CDR3 length equals 15 residues. This receptor was identified in a human donor with chronic lymphocytic leukemia. The gene calls are TRBV4-1 and TRBJ1-2; D is perhaps TRBD1 (5 bases). The sequencing used PBMCs, collected at disease progression, from a patient treated with ibrutinib. CDR3 amino acids: CASSPRGGTNYGYTF. CDR3 coding DNA: TGCGCCAGCAGCCCACGTGGGGGTACTAACTATGGCTACACCTTC.